The sequence of this T cell receptor beta chain was determined in a study of PD-L1 blockade in urothelial cancer. Study background: Study patients had been treated with 0 to 3 previous chemotherapy regimens. T cells were recovered from blood samples at a median of roughly 150,000.

The protocol was immunoSEQ multiplex PCR, while the TCRdb copy is restricted to in-frame clones and leaves out a portion. The repertoire holds about 51,000 clones, 70% to 90% seen once, with under 20% in the top ten. CDR1 and CDR2 (germline): SGHTA, FQGNSA. The ends were cut back, 4 bases at V and 2 bases at J, with 12 bases in the middle. This CDR3 region has 14 residues. In its sample, this clone was seen once. The origin of this receptor is a man aged 60 to 69 with urothelial cancer. The sequencing here drew on PBMCs, taken around atezolizumab (anti-PD-L1) treatment. The chain uses TRBV7-2 and TRBJ2-7; weak D call: TRBD1 (6 bases). CDR3 DNA sequence: TGTGCCAGCAGCTCCCCGGACAGAGCCTACGAGCAGTACTTC. Translating gives CASSSPDRAYEQYF.